These 13 T cell receptor beta chains share one sample of origin, sequenced in a study of blood T cells in healthy people across ages. Next came a second PCR, run for about 7 to 11 cycles, which used a sample-barcoded 5' primer along with a J-beta primer mix. A single record per CDR3 protein comes from TCRdb applying MiXCR to the 5' RACE reads. Altogether about 1.6 million distinct CDR3 sequences are present, around 35% being singletons, with the ten largest covering approximately 11%. Sequenced input: blood. These receptors originate from a woman aged 25 to 45 in good health.

For this clonotype: A much larger clonotype is one base distant, so this may be a read error. V is TRBV9 and J is TRBJ2-7, with TRBD1 matching 11 bases. CDR1 and CDR2 (germline): SGDLS, YYNGEE. CDR3 size: 15 residues. The DNA for the CDR3 is TGTGCCGGCAGCGTAGGACAGGGGGCATCCTACGAGCAGTACTTC. Translated: CAGSVGQGASYEQYF.

This clonotype was seen a handful of times. The chain has TRBV6-5 and TRBJ2-6, with D tentatively TRBD1 (6 bases). With 6 bases removed from V and 3 bases from J, the gap between germline ends came to 9 bases. There are 14 residues in the CDR3. The germline CDR1 and CDR2 sequences are MNHEY and SVGAGI. The CDR3 region is CASRPGVGANVLTF. Here the CDR3 DNA reads TGTGCCAGCAGGCCAGGGGTTGGGGCCAACGTCCTGACTTTC.

This clonotype was seen a handful of times. V gene TRBV5-1 combines with J gene TRBJ1-1; 10 bases align to TRBD1. V trimming: 4 bases; J trimming: 6 bases; junction bases outside the gene matches: 6. The CDR3 is made up of 14 amino acids. Per the germline V gene, CDR1 is SGHRS and CDR2 is YFSETQ. The CDR3 nucleotides read TGCGCCAGCAGCCCTGGGACAGGGGAGCCTGAAGCTTTCTTT. Residues: CASSPGTGEPEAFF.

Only one count was recorded for this clonotype. This chain connects TRBV6-5 to TRBJ1-5, with a possible D match to TRBD1 (5 bases). This CDR3 has 18 residues. The V gene lost 1 base and the J gene lost 2 bases, with 18 bases spanning the gap. CDR1 and CDR2 (germline): MNHEY, SVGAGI. The CDR3 reads CASSYLTIGDGGNQPQHF. The CDR3 nucleotides read TGTGCCAGCAGTTACTTGACTATAGGGGACGGGGGCAATCAGCCCCAGCATTTT.

A few counts support this clonotype. The gene calls are TRBV20-1 and TRBJ2-7; no firm D call. The V end lost 1 base, the J end lost 7 bases, and 11 bases lay between the germline ends. This CDR3 has 12 amino acids. Germline V gene sequence: CDR1 DFQATT, CDR2 SNEGSKA (reference sequence). CDR3 sequence: CSARAQGEEQYF. The DNA for the CDR3 is TGCAGTGCTAGAGCCCAAGGAGAGGAGCAGTACTTC.

This chain connects TRBV29-1 to TRBJ2-7, with D perhaps given as TRBD1 or TRBD2 (5 bases each). The CDR3 covers 14 residues. V was trimmed by 5 bases and J by 0 bases, leaving 14 bases between them. Germline loops: CDR1 SQVTM, CDR2 ANQGSEA. Written as DNA, the CDR3 is TGCAGCGTTCGGGATGGGGACGGCTCCTACGAGCAGTACTTC. The encoded protein is CSVRDGDGSYEQYF.

The genes are TRBV6-1 and TRBJ2-7, with a possible D match to TRBD2 (5 bases). In germline, CDR1 is MNHNS, CDR2 SASEGT. Trimming left V 4 bases short and J 1 base short, with 17 bases between. The CDR3 is 16 amino acids. Here the CDR3 reads CASSGIGRWESYEQYF. In DNA form, the CDR3 reads TGTGCCAGCAGTGGGATTGGACGCTGGGAGTCCTACGAGCAGTACTTC.

This clonotype has only a few counts. The V and J genes are TRBV6-6 and TRBJ1-2, with a possible D match to TRBD1 (6 bases). The CDR3 has 14 residues. The V gene's germline CDR1 is MNHNY and CDR2 SVGAGI (reference sequence). V shed 5 bases and J shed 4 bases, with 14 bases lying between them. The CDR3 spells CASSTGQPVYGYTF. CDR3 coding DNA: TGTGCCAGCAGTACCGGACAGCCAGTCTATGGCTACACCTTC.

This chain joins TRBV3-1 and TRBJ2-5, with 14 bases aligning to TRBD2. V lost 3 bases and J lost 7; bases outside the gene matches: 7. Germline CDR1 and CDR2: LGHDT and YNNKEL (reference sequence). CDR3 length: 16 amino acids. The CDR3, as DNA: TGTGCCAGCAGCCATGGGACTAGCGGGAGTGGAGGGACCCAGTACTTC. It translates to CASSHGTSGSGGTQYF.

This clonotype was seen many times. The rearrangement links TRBV5-6 to TRBJ2-7; 7 nucleotides agree with TRBD1. Germline values: CDR1 SGHDT, CDR2 YYEEEE. V lost 3 bases to trimming and J lost 4 bases; unmatched junction nucleotides: 7. The length of the CDR3 is 14 residues. As DNA, the CDR3 is TGTGCCAGCAGCTATGGGACAGACCTATACGAGCAGTACTTC. This encodes CASSYGTDLYEQYF.

The J gene is TRBJ1-2, the V gene TRBV29-1; maybe TRBD1 (6 bases). There are 14 residues in the CDR3. Trimming left V 7 bases short and J 6 bases short, with 21 bases between. Looked up from germline, CDR1 is SQVTM and CDR2 is ANQGSEA. Written as DNA, the CDR3 is TGCAGCGATTACAGGGCGGTAGGTGGGAATGGCTACACCTTC. Protein: CSDYRAVGGNGYTF.

This clonotype occurred a few times. The V and J genes are TRBV7-2 and TRBJ2-7, with 13 bases aligning to TRBD2. The trim removed 3 bases at V and 7 bases at J, leaving 6 bases unmatched. Germline V gene lookup returns CDR1 SGHTA and CDR2 FQGNSA. The CDR3 is 15 residues long. The CDR3 DNA follows: TGTGCCAGCAGCTTTCCGGGACTAGCGGGAAGGGAGCAGTACTTC. As protein: CASSFPGLAGREQYF.

The J gene is TRBJ2-5, the V gene TRBV6-1; 16 nucleotides line up with TRBD2. The CDR3 loop spans 15 amino acids. From germline, CDR1 is MNHNS and CDR2 SASEGT. V shed 8 bases and J 11 bases; nucleotides not matched to a gene: 11. CDR3 bases: TGTGCCAGCTGGGCGGGGACTAGCGGGAGGGTCCAGCAGTACTTC. Translation gives CASWAGTSGRVQQYF.